Sequencing of this T cell receptor (beta chain) was carried out in a study of T cells after yellow fever vaccination. A few counts support this clonotype. Its antigen is unknown. From the 5' RACE reads, TCRdb called clonotypes with MiXCR, one entry per CDR3 protein. The table shows some 160,000 distinct CDR3 sequences, with around 9.3% occurring only once. The CDR3 has 17 amino acids. V dropped 0 bases and J dropped 0 bases, with 15 bases sitting between them. Per the germline V gene, CDR1 is DFQATT and CDR2 is SNEGSKA (reference sequence). Study-level findings and limits: Contaminating bulk clonotypes could be abundant in FACS-sorted repertoires. The CD4 and CD8 compartments had a small share of their clonotypes in common. Post-booster samples contained most primary-vaccination clones (nearly 98% CD4, about 90% CD8).

Sequenced here: CD8+ T cells sorted from PBMCs, sampled 45 days after the yellow fever booster vaccination. The source is a man between 18 and 29 years old who received the YFV17D yellow fever vaccine. The genes are TRBV20-1 and TRBJ2-1, with D uncertain. CDR3 residues: CSARDWTGPSSYNEQFF. The CDR3 DNA sequence: TGCAGTGCTAGAGATTGGACCGGACCTAGCTCCTACAATGAGCAGTTCTTC.